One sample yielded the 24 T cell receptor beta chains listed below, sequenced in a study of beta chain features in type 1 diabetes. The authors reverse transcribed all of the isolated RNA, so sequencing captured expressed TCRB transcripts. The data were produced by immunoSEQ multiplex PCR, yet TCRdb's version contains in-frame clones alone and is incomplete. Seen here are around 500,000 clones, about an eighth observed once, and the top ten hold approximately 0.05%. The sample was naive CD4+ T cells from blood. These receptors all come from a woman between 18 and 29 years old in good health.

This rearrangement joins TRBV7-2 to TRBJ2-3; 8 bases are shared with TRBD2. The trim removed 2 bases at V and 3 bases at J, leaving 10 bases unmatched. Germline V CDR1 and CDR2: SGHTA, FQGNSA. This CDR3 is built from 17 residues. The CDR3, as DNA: TGTGCCAGCAGCTTAACCCCAAGCGGGGGTGGGACAGATACGCAGTATTTT. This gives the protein CASSLTPSGGGTDTQYF.

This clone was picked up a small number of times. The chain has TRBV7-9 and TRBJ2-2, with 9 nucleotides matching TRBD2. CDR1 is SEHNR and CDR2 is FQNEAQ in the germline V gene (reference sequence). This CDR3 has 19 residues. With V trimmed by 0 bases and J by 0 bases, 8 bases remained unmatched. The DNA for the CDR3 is TGTGCCAGCAGCTTAGCCAACTTAGTAGCGGGAGCGAACACCGGGGAGCTGTTTTTT. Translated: CASSLANLVAGANTGELFF.

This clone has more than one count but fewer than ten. CDR3 sequence reads: CAFGAGEAFF. CDR3 DNA: TGTGCCTTCGGGGCTGGGGAAGCTTTCTTT. The V gene is TRBV30, the J gene TRBJ1-1; tentatively, D is TRBD1 (5 bases). CDR3 size: 10 residues. The V end lost 7 bases, the J end lost 8 bases, and 11 bases lay between the germline ends. In germline, CDR1 is GTSNPN, CDR2 SVGIG (reference sequence).

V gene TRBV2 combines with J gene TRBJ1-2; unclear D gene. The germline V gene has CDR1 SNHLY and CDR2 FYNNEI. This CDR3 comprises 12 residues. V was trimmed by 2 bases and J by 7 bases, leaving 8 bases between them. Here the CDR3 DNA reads TGTGCCAGCAGTGAAACTACGGGTGGCTACACCTTC. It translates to CASSETTGGYTF.

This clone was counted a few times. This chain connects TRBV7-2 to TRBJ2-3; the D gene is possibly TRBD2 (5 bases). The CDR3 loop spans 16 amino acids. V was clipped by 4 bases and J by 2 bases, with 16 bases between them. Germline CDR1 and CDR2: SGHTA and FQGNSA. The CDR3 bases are TGTGCCAGCAGCTCCTTAATGGACGGGATCACAGATACGCAGTATTTT. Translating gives CASSSLMDGITDTQYF.

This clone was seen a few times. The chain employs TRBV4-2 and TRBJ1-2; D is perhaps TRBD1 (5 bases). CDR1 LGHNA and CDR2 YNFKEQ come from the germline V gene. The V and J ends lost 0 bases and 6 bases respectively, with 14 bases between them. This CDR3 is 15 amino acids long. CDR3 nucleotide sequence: TGTGCCAGCAGCCAAGACAGGGTACGTTCGGATGGCTACACCTTC. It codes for CASSQDRVRSDGYTF.

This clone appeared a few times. The CDR3 loop reads CASSGIVTHEQFF. The CDR3 nucleotides are TGTGCCAGCAGCGGGATCGTGACGCATGAGCAGTTCTTC. This chain connects TRBV11-2 to TRBJ2-1; D unresolved. The germline gives CDR1 SGHAT, CDR2 FQNNGV. The V and J ends lost 5 bases and 8 bases respectively, with 13 bases between them. This CDR3 region has 13 residues.

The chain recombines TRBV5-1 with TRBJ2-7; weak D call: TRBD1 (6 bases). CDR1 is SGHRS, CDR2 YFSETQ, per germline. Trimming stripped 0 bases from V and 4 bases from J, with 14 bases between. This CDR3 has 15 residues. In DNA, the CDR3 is TGCGCCAGCAGCTTGGCGTCCGGCGGACAGTACGAGCAGTACGTC. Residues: CASSLASGGQYEQYV.

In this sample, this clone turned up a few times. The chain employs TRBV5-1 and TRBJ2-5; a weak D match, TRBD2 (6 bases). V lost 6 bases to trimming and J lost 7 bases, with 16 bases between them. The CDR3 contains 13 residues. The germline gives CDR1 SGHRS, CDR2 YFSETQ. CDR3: CASTYDAGGTQYF. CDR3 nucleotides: TGCGCCAGCACCTACGACGCCGGGGGGACCCAGTACTTC.

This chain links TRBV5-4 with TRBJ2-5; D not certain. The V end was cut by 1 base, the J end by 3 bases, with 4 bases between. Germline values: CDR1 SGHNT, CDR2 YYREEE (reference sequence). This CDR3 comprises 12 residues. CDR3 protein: CASSLSKETQYF. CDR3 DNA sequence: TGTGCCAGCAGCTTGTCGAAAGAGACCCAGTACTTC.

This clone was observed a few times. CDR3: CAWSTGQKMHIQYF. Written as DNA, the CDR3 is TGTGCCTGGAGTACGGGACAAAAAATGCACATTCAGTACTTC. The chain joins TRBV30 to TRBJ2-4, with D possibly being TRBD1 (6 bases). V lost 2 bases and J 8 bases, leaving 16 bases between the germline ends. This CDR3 spans 14 amino acids. Germline V gene data show CDR1 as GTSNPN and CDR2 as SVGIG (reference sequence).

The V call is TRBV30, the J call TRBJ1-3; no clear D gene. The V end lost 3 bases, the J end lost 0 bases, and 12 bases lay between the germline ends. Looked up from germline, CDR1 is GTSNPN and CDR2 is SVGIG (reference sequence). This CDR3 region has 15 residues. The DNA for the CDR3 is TGTGCCTGGAGCTCGGACGCACCCTCTGGAAACACCATATATTTT. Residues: CAWSSDAPSGNTIYF. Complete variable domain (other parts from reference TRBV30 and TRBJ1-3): SQTIHQWPATLVQPVGSPLSLECTVEGTSNPNLYWYRQAAGRGLQLLFYSVGIGQISSEVPQNLSASRPQDRQFILSSKKLLLSDSGFYLCAWSSDAPSGNTIYFGEGSWLTVV.

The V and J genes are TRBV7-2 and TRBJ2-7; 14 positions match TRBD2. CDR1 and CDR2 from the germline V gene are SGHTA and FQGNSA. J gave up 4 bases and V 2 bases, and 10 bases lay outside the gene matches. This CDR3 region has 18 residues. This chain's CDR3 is CASSLPRPGLAGVYEQYF. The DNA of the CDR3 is TGTGCCAGCAGCTTACCGAGGCCGGGACTAGCGGGAGTATACGAGCAGTACTTC.

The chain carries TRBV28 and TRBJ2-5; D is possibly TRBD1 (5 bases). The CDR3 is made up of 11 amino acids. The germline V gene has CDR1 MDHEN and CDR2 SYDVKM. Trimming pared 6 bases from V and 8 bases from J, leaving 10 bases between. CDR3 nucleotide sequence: TGTGCCAGCAGACAGCAGGGAACCCAGTACTTC. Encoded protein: CASRQQGTQYF.

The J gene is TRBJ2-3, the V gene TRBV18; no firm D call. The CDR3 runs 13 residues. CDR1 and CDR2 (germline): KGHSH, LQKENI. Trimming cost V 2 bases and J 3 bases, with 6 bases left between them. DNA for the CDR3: TGTGCCAGCTCACCAATCGAGACAGATACGCAGTATTTT. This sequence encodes CASSPIETDTQYF.

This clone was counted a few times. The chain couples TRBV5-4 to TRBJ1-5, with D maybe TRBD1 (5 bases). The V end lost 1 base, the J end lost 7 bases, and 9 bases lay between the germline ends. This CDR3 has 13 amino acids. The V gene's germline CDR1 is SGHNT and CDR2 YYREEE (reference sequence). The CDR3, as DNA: TGTGCCAGCAGCTTGAACAGGCTCCAGCCCCAGCATTTT. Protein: CASSLNRLQPQHF.

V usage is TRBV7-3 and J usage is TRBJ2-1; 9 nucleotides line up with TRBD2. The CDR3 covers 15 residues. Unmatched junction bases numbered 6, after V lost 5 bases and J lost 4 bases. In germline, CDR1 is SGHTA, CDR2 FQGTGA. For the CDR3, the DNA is TGTGCCAGCAGCCACGGACTAGCGAGTTACAATGAGCAGTTCTTC. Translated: CASSHGLASYNEQFF. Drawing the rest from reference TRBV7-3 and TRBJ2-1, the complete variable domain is GAGVSQTPSNKVTEKGKYVELRCDPISGHTALYWYRQSLGQGPEFLIYFQGTGAADDSGLPNDRFFAVRPEGSVSTLKIQRTERGDSAVYLCASSHGLASYNEQFFGPGTRLTVL.

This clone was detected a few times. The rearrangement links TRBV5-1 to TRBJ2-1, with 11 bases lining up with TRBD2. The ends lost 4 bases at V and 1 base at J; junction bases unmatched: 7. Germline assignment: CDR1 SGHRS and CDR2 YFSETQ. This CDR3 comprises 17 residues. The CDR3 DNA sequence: TGCGCCAGCAGCCCCTACGCTAGCGGGAGGTCCTACAATGAGCAGTTCTTC. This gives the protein CASSPYASGRSYNEQFF.

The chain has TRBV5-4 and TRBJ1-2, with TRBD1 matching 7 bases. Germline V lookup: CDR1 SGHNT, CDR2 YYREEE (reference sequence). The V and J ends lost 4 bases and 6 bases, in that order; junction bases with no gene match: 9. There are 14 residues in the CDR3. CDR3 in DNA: TGTGCCAGCAGCCGGGACAGAGCATCCCATGGCTACACCTTC. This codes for CASSRDRASHGYTF. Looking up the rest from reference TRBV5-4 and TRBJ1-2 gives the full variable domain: ETGVTQSPTHLIKTRGQQVTLRCSSQSGHNTVSWYQQALGQGPQFIFQYYREEENGRGNFPPRFSGLQFPNYSSELNVNALELDDSALYLCASSRDRASHGYTFGSGTRLTVV.

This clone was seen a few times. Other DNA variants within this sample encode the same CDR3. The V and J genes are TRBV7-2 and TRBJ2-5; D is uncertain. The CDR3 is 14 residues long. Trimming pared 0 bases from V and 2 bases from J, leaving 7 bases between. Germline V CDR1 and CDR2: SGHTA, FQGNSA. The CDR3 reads CASSLAGSQETQYF. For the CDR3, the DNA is TGTGCCAGCAGCTTAGCAGGGTCACAAGAGACCCAGTACTTC. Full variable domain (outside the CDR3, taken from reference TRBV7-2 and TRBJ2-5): GAGVSQSPSNKVTEKGKDVELRCDPISGHTALYWYRQSLGQGLEFLIYFQGNSAPDKSGLPSDRFSAERTGGSVSTLTIQRTQQEDSAVYLCASSLAGSQETQYFGPGTRLLVL.

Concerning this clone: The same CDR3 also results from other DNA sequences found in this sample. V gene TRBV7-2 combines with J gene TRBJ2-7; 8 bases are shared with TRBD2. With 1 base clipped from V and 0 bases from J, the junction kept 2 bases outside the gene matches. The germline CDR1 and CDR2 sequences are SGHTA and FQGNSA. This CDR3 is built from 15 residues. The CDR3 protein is CASSLGTSGSYEQYF. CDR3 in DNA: TGTGCCAGCAGCTTAGGAACTAGCGGCTCCTACGAGCAGTACTTC.

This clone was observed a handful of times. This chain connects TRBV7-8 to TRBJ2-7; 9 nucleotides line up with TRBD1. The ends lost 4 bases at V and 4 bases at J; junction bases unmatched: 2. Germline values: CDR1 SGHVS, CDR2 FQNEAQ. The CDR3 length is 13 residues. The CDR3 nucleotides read TGTGCCAGCAGCTCGGACAGGGGATACGAGCAGTACGTC. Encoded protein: CASSSDRGYEQYV.

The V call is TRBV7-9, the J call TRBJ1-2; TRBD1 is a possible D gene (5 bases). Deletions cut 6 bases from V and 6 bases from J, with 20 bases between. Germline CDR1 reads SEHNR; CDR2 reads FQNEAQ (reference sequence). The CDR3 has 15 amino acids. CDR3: CASREPQGRPDGYTF. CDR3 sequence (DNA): TGTGCCAGCAGGGAACCGCAGGGAAGGCCTGATGGCTACACCTTC.

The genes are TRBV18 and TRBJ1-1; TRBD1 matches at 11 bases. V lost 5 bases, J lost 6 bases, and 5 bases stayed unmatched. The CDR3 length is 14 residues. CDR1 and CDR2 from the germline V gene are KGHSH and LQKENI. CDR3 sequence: CASSSDRGHAEAFF. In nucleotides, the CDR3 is TGTGCCAGCTCATCGGACAGGGGGCATGCTGAAGCTTTCTTT.